The 32 T cell receptor beta chains below all came from one sample that was sequenced in a study of beta chain features in type 1 diabetes. Reverse transcription of all isolated RNA meant that expressed TCRB transcripts were sequenced. Profiled with immunoSEQ multiplex PCR; TCRdb holds only in-frame clones, not every one. The sample holds roughly 42,000 clones, roughly 50% seen once. Sequenced material: stem cell memory CD4+ T cells from blood. All receptors derive from a woman in her twenties or thirties in good health.

The chain joins TRBV5-8 to TRBJ1-2; D is possibly TRBD1 (6 bases). V was pared by 4 bases and J by 3 bases, with 10 bases between. This CDR3 has 13 amino acids. Germline V gene lookup returns CDR1 SGHTS and CDR2 YDEGEE. The chain's CDR3 is CASSEDRHYGYTF. The CDR3 DNA is TGTGCCAGCAGCGAGGACAGACACTATGGCTACACCTTC.

This clone was counted only a few times. V and J are TRBV30 and TRBJ2-5, with D unresolved. The CDR3 consists of 12 residues. Germline V gene data show CDR1 as GTSNPN and CDR2 as SVGIG (reference sequence). The V end was cut by 2 bases, the J end by 5 bases, with 9 bases between. CDR3 sequence reads: CAWSHGPETQYF. CDR3 sequence (DNA): TGTGCCTGGAGTCATGGCCCCGAGACCCAGTACTTC.

The chain joins TRBV2 to TRBJ2-3; 8 bases align to TRBD1. Germline V lookup: CDR1 SNHLY, CDR2 FYNNEI. The V segment lost 6 bases and the J segment 1 base; nucleotides outside the gene matches: 3. The CDR3 extends over 14 amino acids. The CDR3 DNA sequence: TGTGCCAGCAGGAAGGGACAGGGCACAGATACGCAGTATTTT. It specifies CASRKGQGTDTQYF.

There are a few counts of this clone. The CDR3 DNA reads TGTGCCAGCTCATCGGCGGTCGATGAGCAGTTCTTC. Encoded protein: CASSSAVDEQFF. The gene calls are TRBV18 and TRBJ2-1, with D unresolved. This CDR3 has 12 residues. Germline lookup yields CDR1 KGHSH and CDR2 LQKENI. V was trimmed by 5 bases and J by 8 bases, leaving 10 bases between them.

V is TRBV7-9 and J is TRBJ2-7; D is unclear. Germline CDR1 and CDR2: SEHNR and FQNEAQ (reference sequence). This CDR3 is 14 amino acids long. Trimming removed 0 bases from V and 5 bases from J, with 11 bases in between. The DNA for the CDR3 is TGTGCCAGCAGCTTAGCCGTATTTTGGCACGAGCAGTACTTC. As protein: CASSLAVFWHEQYF.

The chain uses TRBV28 and TRBJ2-3; 8 bases match TRBD2. With 8 bases clipped from V and 2 bases from J, the junction kept 12 bases outside the gene matches. The germline gives CDR1 MDHEN, CDR2 SYDVKM. This CDR3 is 16 amino acids long. The chain's CDR3 is CASPPAPSGSTDTQYF. CDR3 in DNA: TGTGCCAGCCCCCCGGCGCCTAGCGGGTCCACAGATACGCAGTATTTT. Filled out from reference TRBV28 and TRBJ2-3, the complete variable domain reads DVKVTQSSRYLVKRTGEKVFLECVQDMDHENMFWYRQDPGLGLRLIYFSYDVKMKEKGDIPEGYSVSREKKERFSLILESASTNQTSMYLCASPPAPSGSTDTQYFGPGTRLTVL.

The chain carries TRBV5-4 and TRBJ2-5; 9 bases map to TRBD1. J lost 4 bases, V lost 4 bases, and 5 bases had no gene match. This CDR3 is 14 amino acids long. Per germline, CDR1 SGHNT and CDR2 YYREEE (reference sequence). CDR3 bases: TGTGCCAGCAGCCTGGGACAGGGTGGAGAGACCCAGTACTTC. This encodes CASSLGQGGETQYF.

This clone was seen a handful of times. The genes are TRBV4-2 and TRBJ1-4, with 7 bases aligning to TRBD1. This CDR3 comprises 14 residues. Unmatched junction bases numbered 5, after V lost 3 bases and J lost 7 bases. CDR1 is LGHNA, CDR2 YNFKEQ, per germline. The DNA for the CDR3 is TGTGCCAGCAGCCAGCCAGGGGGAGGTGAAAAACTGTTTTTT. Its translation: CASSQPGGGEKLFF.

The chain recombines TRBV7-9 with TRBJ2-1, with 11 bases matching TRBD2. The germline gives CDR1 SEHNR, CDR2 FQNEAQ (reference sequence). The CDR3 is 14 amino acids. The trim removed 5 bases at V and 8 bases at J, leaving 5 bases unmatched. The CDR3 is CASSQTSGNHEQFF. DNA for the CDR3: TGTGCCAGCAGCCAGACTAGCGGGAATCATGAGCAGTTCTTC.

V usage is TRBV7-9 and J usage is TRBJ1-1; 7 bases align to TRBD1. This CDR3 has 15 residues. Germline CDR1 and CDR2: SEHNR and FQNEAQ (reference sequence). With 1 base clipped from V and 2 bases from J, the junction kept 4 bases outside the gene matches. CDR3 DNA sequence: TGTGCCAGCAGCTTAGGAGACAGGGATAACACTGAAGCTTTCTTT. Translation: CASSLGDRDNTEAFF. Combining the CDR3 with reference TRBV7-9 and TRBJ1-1 gives the whole variable domain DTGVSQNPRHKITKRGQNVTFRCDPISEHNRLYWYRQTLGQGPEFLTYFQNEAQLEKSRLLSDRFSAERPKGSFSTLEIQRTEQGDSAMYLCASSLGDRDNTEAFFGQGTRLTVV.

This clone has a handful of counts. This chain connects TRBV6-6 to TRBJ2-7; TRBD1 aligns across 7 bases. Germline assignment: CDR1 MNHNY and CDR2 SVGAGI (reference sequence). The CDR3 consists of 14 residues. The junction had 7 bases not matched to a gene; V was cut back by 6 bases and J by 2 bases. The CDR3 loop is CASRQTGATYEQYF. CDR3 nucleotides: TGTGCCAGCAGACAAACAGGGGCCACCTACGAGCAGTACTTC.

CDR3 sequence (DNA): TGCGCCAGCAGCAGCGACAGGGGAACTGAAGCTTTCTTT. Amino acids: CASSSDRGTEAFF. This chain links TRBV5-1 with TRBJ1-1, with TRBD1 matching over 8 bases. This CDR3 is 13 amino acids long. Looked up from germline, CDR1 is SGHRS and CDR2 is YFSETQ. The trim removed 4 bases at V and 5 bases at J, leaving 4 bases unmatched.

V is TRBV7-8 and J is TRBJ2-3, with 7 bases fitting TRBD2. Germline assignment: CDR1 SGHVS and CDR2 FQNEAQ. CDR3 size: 16 residues. Trimming removed 2 bases from V and 4 bases from J; junction bases left unmatched: 9. The CDR3 DNA reads TGTGCCAGCAGCTTATATTGGGCGGGAGAAGCAGATACGCAGTATTTT. Translating gives CASSLYWAGEADTQYF.

This clone has a handful of counts. The chain has TRBV7-2 and TRBJ1-5; D gene uncertain. The CDR3 is made up of 15 amino acids. Deletions cut 4 bases from V and 3 bases from J, with 13 bases between. Germline CDR1 is SGHTA and CDR2 is FQGNSA. CDR3 in amino acids: CASSYQATNNQPQHF. The CDR3 DNA reads as TGTGCCAGCAGCTACCAGGCTACCAACAATCAGCCCCAGCATTTT.

A note on this clone: One end of the junction fails to match germline, which may point to a read error. The rearrangement links TRBV7-3 to TRBJ2-2, with 7 bases aligning to TRBD2. Germline loops: CDR1 SGHTA, CDR2 FQGTGA. This CDR3 has 17 amino acids. The CDR3 loop reads CASSLTSAARSPGELFF. The DNA of the CDR3 is TGTGCCAGCAGCCTAACTAGCGCCGCGCGTTCTCCCGGGGAGCTGTTTTTT.

This chain joins TRBV7-2 and TRBJ2-7; TRBD1 matches at 9 bases. This CDR3 spans 14 amino acids. Trimming cost V 5 bases and J 3 bases; bases outside gene matches: 5. CDR1 is SGHTA and CDR2 is FQGNSA in the germline V gene. CDR3 nucleotide sequence: TGTGCCAGCAGCGCCTGGACAGGGGACTACGAGCAGTACTTC. Translating gives CASSAWTGDYEQYF.

There are a few counts of this clone. CDR3 nucleotide sequence: TGCGCCAGCAGGGGGCCGGGACAAGGCAATGAGCAGTTCTTC. Protein: CASRGPGQGNEQFF. The chain joins TRBV4-1 to TRBJ2-1; D might be TRBD1 (6 bases). Trimming cost V 6 bases and J 6 bases, with 15 bases left between them. Germline assignment: CDR1 MGHRA and CDR2 YSYEKL. The CDR3 sequence is 14 residues long.

V usage is TRBV7-9 and J usage is TRBJ2-2, with D tentatively TRBD1 (6 bases). V was trimmed by 5 bases and J by 6 bases, leaving 16 bases between them. The CDR3 is 15 residues long. Per the germline V gene, CDR1 is SEHNR and CDR2 is FQNEAQ (reference sequence). CDR3 coding DNA: TGTGCCAGCAGCGGACCCGGGACAACCGCCGGGGAGCTGTTTTTT. Translated: CASSGPGTTAGELFF.

The rearrangement joins TRBV19 to TRBJ2-2; D is perhaps TRBD2 (6 bases). Trimming shortened V by 5 bases and J by 4 bases, and 26 bases separated the two germline ends. CDR1 LNHDA and CDR2 SQIVND come from the germline V gene (reference sequence). The CDR3 length is 19 residues. The CDR3 protein is CASSAVGGGKALSTGELFF. In DNA form, the CDR3 reads TGTGCCAGTAGTGCCGTGGGTGGCGGGAAAGCTCTATCCACCGGGGAGCTGTTTTTT.

The chain combines TRBV14 with TRBJ1-5, with TRBD1 as a possible D gene (6 bases). V dropped 4 bases and J dropped 2 bases, with 12 bases sitting between them. The CDR3 contains 15 residues. Germline values: CDR1 SGHDN, CDR2 FVKESK. CDR3 nucleotide sequence: TGTGCCAGCAGCCCGACAGGTGGAGGCAATCAGCCCCAGCATTTT. This translates into CASSPTGGGNQPQHF. The full variable domain, rest sourced from reference TRBV14 and TRBJ1-5, is EAGVTQFPSHSVIEKGQTVTLRCDPISGHDNLYWYRRVMGKEIKFLLHFVKESKQDESGMPNNRFLAERTGGTYSTLKVQPAELEDSGVYFCASSPTGGGNQPQHFGDGTRLSIL.

The chain joins TRBV29-1 to TRBJ1-1; 8 bases match TRBD1. Germline-derived CDR1 and CDR2 are SQVTM and ANQGSEA. J gave up 4 bases and V 5 bases, and 6 bases lay outside the gene matches. The CDR3 consists of 13 residues. This chain's CDR3 is CSVRQGLGTEAFF. DNA for the CDR3: TGCAGCGTTAGACAGGGGCTTGGCACTGAAGCTTTCTTT.

The chain employs TRBV4-2 and TRBJ2-6; 10 nucleotides agree with TRBD1. This CDR3 spans 22 amino acids. V trimming: 0 bases; J trimming: 3 bases; junction bases outside the gene matches: 17. Germline V gene lookup returns CDR1 LGHNA and CDR2 YNFKEQ. The CDR3 region is CASSQDGGAGTGAFFGANVLTF. CDR3 coding DNA: TGTGCCAGCAGCCAAGACGGAGGAGCCGGGACAGGGGCTTTCTTTGGGGCCAACGTCCTGACTTTC.

This clone has only a few counts. The chain recombines TRBV6-5 with TRBJ2-3, with 7 bases that match TRBD2. CDR1 and CDR2 (germline): MNHEY, SVGAGI. There are 16 residues in the CDR3. Trimming took 0 bases from V and 5 from J; bases not matched to a gene: 8. The CDR3 DNA reads as TGTGCCAGCAGTTACTCCGGGGCTAGCGGAGTAGATACGCAGTATTTT. Amino acid sequence: CASSYSGASGVDTQYF.

The chain couples TRBV29-1 to TRBJ2-7, with 10 bases matching TRBD1. V dropped 7 bases and J dropped 0; count of bases not matched to a gene: 6. CDR1 and CDR2 (germline): SQVTM, ANQGSEA. This CDR3 spans 14 amino acids. The CDR3 DNA reads as TGCAGCGCAGTGACAGGGGGCAGCTCCTACGAGCAGTACTTC. Translation: CSAVTGGSSYEQYF.

The chain recombines TRBV11-2 with TRBJ2-3; 7 bases map to TRBD2. CDR1 is SGHAT and CDR2 is FQNNGV in the germline V gene. The trim removed 5 bases at V and 7 bases at J, leaving 9 bases unmatched. The CDR3 runs to 14 residues. In nucleotides, the CDR3 is TGTGCCAGCAGCCCCATGGCGGGGGAATATACGCAGTATTTT. This gives the protein CASSPMAGEYTQYF.

The CDR3 spells CAWSVRGGDYGYTF. The CDR3 region has the DNA TGTGCCTGGAGTGTACGAGGGGGTGACTATGGCTACACCTTC. The J gene is TRBJ1-2, the V gene TRBV30; a weak D match, TRBD1 (6 bases). From germline, CDR1 is GTSNPN and CDR2 SVGIG (reference sequence). V dropped 0 bases and J dropped 3 bases, with 11 bases sitting between them. This CDR3 has 14 residues.

This chain joins TRBV5-1 and TRBJ2-3, with D possibly TRBD2 on 6 matching bases. The CDR3 extends over 15 amino acids. Germline assignment: CDR1 SGHRS and CDR2 YFSETQ. V was pared by 0 bases and J by 2 bases, with 10 bases between. The CDR3 loop is CASSLGLATTDTQYF. DNA for the CDR3: TGCGCCAGCAGCTTGGGCCTAGCGACCACAGATACGCAGTATTTT.

A few counts support this clone. The chain joins TRBV4-3 to TRBJ2-7; 8 bases fit TRBD1. The germline CDR1 and CDR2 sequences are LGHNA and YSLEER. V lost 1 base and J lost 7; bases outside the gene matches: 9. The CDR3 length is 15 residues. The CDR3 here is CASSQGGQGTGEQYF. The CDR3 DNA sequence: TGCGCCAGCAGCCAAGGTGGACAGGGAACTGGAGAGCAGTACTTC.

The chain is built from TRBV7-2 and TRBJ1-5, with 12 bases aligning to TRBD1. The V and J ends lost 0 bases and 13 bases, in that order; junction bases with no gene match: 7. The CDR3 extends over 15 amino acids. CDR1 SGHTA and CDR2 FQGNSA come from the germline V gene. This chain's CDR3 is CASSLAGTGGSGQHF. The CDR3, as DNA: TGTGCCAGCAGCTTAGCGGGGACAGGGGGCTCGGGGCAGCATTTT.

This clone has a handful of counts. The junction departs from germline at one end; a sequencing error may be responsible. The chain joins TRBV5-1 to TRBJ1-2; D might be TRBD1 (6 bases). This CDR3 has 14 amino acids. Germline V lookup: CDR1 SGHRS, CDR2 YFSETQ. In DNA, the CDR3 is TGCGCCAGCAGCGCGGCGACCGGGACCGGACAGTACCGCTTC. Translating gives CASSAATGTGQYRF.

This chain links TRBV15 with TRBJ2-7; 8 positions agree with TRBD2. The CDR3 sequence is 15 residues long. With 3 bases clipped from V and 2 bases from J, the junction kept 6 bases outside the gene matches. CDR1 LNHNV and CDR2 YYDKDF come from the germline V gene (reference sequence). For the CDR3, the DNA is TGTGCCACCAGCAGGGGAGGCGGGGGGCCCTACGAGCAGTACTTC. Amino acids: CATSRGGGGPYEQYF.

The rearrangement joins TRBV5-4 to TRBJ2-7; a weak D match, TRBD1 (5 bases). Trimming took 0 bases from V and 4 from J, leaving 11 bases between them. Germline V lookup: CDR1 SGHNT, CDR2 YYREEE (reference sequence). The CDR3 is made up of 14 amino acids. The CDR3 loop reads CASSLETVSYEQYF. CDR3 DNA sequence: TGTGCCAGCAGCTTGGAGACAGTCAGTTACGAGCAGTACTTC.